This T cell receptor beta chain was recovered during a study of T cells in Graves' hyperthyroidism and ophthalmopathy. Looking at the study overall: Pretreatment peripheral blood was obtained at initial diagnosis.

Used for diagnoses were clinical symptoms, serum thyroxine and TRAb, thyroid ultrasound and orbital computed tomography. A roughly 10 ml volume of fresh peripheral blood provided the PBMCs. V gave up 6 bases and J gave up 2 bases; unmatched junction bases: 9. From germline, CDR1 is DFQATT and CDR2 SNEGSKA (reference sequence). This CDR3 is 15 amino acids long. Regions amplified from RNA transcripts were the TCR beta CDR3 regions. The HTBI primer set drove a first-round RT-PCR of the TCR CDR3. Each CDR3 protein is one row after TCRdb ran MiXCR on the multiplex PCR reads. This sample yields some 350,000 distinct CDR3 sequences, of which roughly 15% are seen a single time; around 20% belongs to the top ten. Regarding the study as a whole: Most thyroid-expanded clonotypes above 0.001 were also found in blood.

Worth noting for this clonotype: Its antigen is not identified.

This clonotype was sampled from a woman in her fifties or sixties with Graves' ophthalmopathy. Material: blood. The chain carries TRBV20-1 and TRBJ2-3; 9 bases match TRBD1. The CDR3 sequence: CSATEDRGNTDTQYF. CDR3 nucleotide sequence: TGCAGTGCCACCGAGGACAGGGGAAACACAGATACGCAGTATTTT.